The clone carrying this TCR beta chain has only one observation. Its antigen is not known. The data are from a study of lymphopenia after photon versus proton radiotherapy. Findings of the study overall: After lymphocyte nadir, photon-treated repertoires showed oligoclonal expansion, especially CD8+ Temra. Relative stability marked proton patients; photon patients lost diversity and naive cells. Post-nadir TCR diversity decline inversely tracked overall survival among those who died. Only patients who died were analyzed for survival; proton advantage is unproven.

This table comes from immunoSEQ multiplex PCR, and its TCRdb copy is limited to in-frame clones, with some not included. The sample holds about 12,000 clones, less than 90% seen once. V lost 6 bases and J lost 3; bases outside the gene matches: 6. Germline-derived CDR1 and CDR2 are SGHAT and FQNNGV. The CDR3 has 15 residues. The rearrangement links TRBV11-2 to TRBJ2-7; 12 bases match TRBD2. The specimen comprised peripheral blood, sampled from a patient treated with photon-based radiotherapy. The source is a man aged 60 to 75 with pancreatic cancer. DNA of the CDR3: TGTGCCAGCAGGCCCCTAGCGGGGGGGTTCTACGAGCAGTACTTC. Its protein is CASRPLAGGFYEQYF.